The next 25 T cell receptor beta chains were all read from a single sample in a study of T-cell reconstitution after alpha-beta-depleted transplantation in children. Preparation of the TCRbeta library used unique molecular identifiers. From the PCR reads, TCRdb called clonotypes with MiXCR, one entry per CDR3 protein. The data contain around 960,000 distinct CDR3 sequences, around 30% of them seen just once; the ten biggest clones take up about 28%. Sequencing used PBMCs, mostly from graft donor cells, obtained 360 days after TCRalphabeta/CD19-depleted stem cell transplant. The receptor set was obtained from a boy less than two years old who had a stem cell transplant for SCID, so the T cells may come from the graft donor.

The CDR3 region is CASSAIAGSGDTQYF. The CDR3 coding sequence is TGTGCCAGCAGCGCTATAGCGGGGTCTGGAGATACGCAGTATTTT. This sequence joins TRBV9 and TRBJ2-3; 8 nucleotides agree with TRBD2. The CDR3 runs 15 residues. V shed 3 bases, J shed 5 bases, and the junction held 8 bases outside the gene matches. Germline V gene sequence: CDR1 SGDLS, CDR2 YYNGEE.

V gene TRBV7-2 combines with J gene TRBJ1-5; 7 nucleotides agree with TRBD1. CDR3 length: 15 residues. Germline assignment: CDR1 SGHTA and CDR2 FQGNSA. V shed 5 bases, J shed 3 bases, and the junction held 7 bases outside the gene matches. The CDR3: CASSDQQGLNQPQHF. As DNA, the CDR3 is TGTGCCAGCAGCGACCAACAGGGGCTCAATCAGCCCCAGCATTTT.

The chain employs TRBV7-9 and TRBJ2-1, with TRBD2 identical over 13 bases. Trimming removed 6 bases from V and 3 bases from J; junction bases left unmatched: 8. The CDR3 is 17 amino acids. Germline loops: CDR1 SEHNR, CDR2 FQNEAQ (reference sequence). The CDR3, as DNA: TGTGCCAGCAGTCGTACTAGCGGGGGGGGCCTCTACAATGAGCAGTTCTTC. As protein: CASSRTSGGGLYNEQFF.

In its sample, this clonotype was seen a few times. The genes are TRBV28 and TRBJ1-6; 8 bases align to TRBD1. The V segment lost 4 bases and the J segment 7 bases; nucleotides outside the gene matches: 9. The CDR3 runs 16 residues. Germline V gene data show CDR1 as MDHEN and CDR2 as SYDVKM. The CDR3: CASSYQSGGRNSPLHF. The DNA for the CDR3 is TGTGCCAGCAGTTATCAATCAGGGGGCAGGAATTCACCCCTCCACTTT.

This clonotype was counted between two and nine times. The chain couples TRBV5-1 to TRBJ2-3; weak D call: TRBD1 (7 bases). The CDR3 length is 15 residues. V was cut by 2 bases and J by 4 bases, with 14 bases left in between. CDR1 and CDR2 from the germline V gene are SGHRS and YFSETQ. CDR3 amino acids: CASSFTRGVADTQYF. CDR3 nucleotide sequence: TGCGCCAGCAGCTTCACCAGGGGGGTAGCAGATACGCAGTATTTT.

V and J are TRBV10-3 and TRBJ2-2; 12 bases agree with TRBD2. Germline assignment: CDR1 ENHRY and CDR2 SYGVKD. This CDR3 has 16 residues. Losses at the gene ends were 8 bases for V and 0 bases for J; bases not matched to a gene: 4. CDR3 protein: CAIELAGGTNTGELFF. In nucleotides, the CDR3 is TGTGCCATCGAACTAGCGGGGGGCACGAACACCGGGGAGCTGTTTTTT.

This clonotype showed up just a few times. V and J are TRBV5-1 and TRBJ2-1; 9 bases line up with TRBD1. V trimming: 4 bases; J trimming: 4 bases; junction bases outside the gene matches: 9. CDR1 is SGHRS and CDR2 is YFSETQ in the germline V gene. The CDR3 runs 16 residues. CDR3 DNA sequence: TGCGCCAGCAGCCAACGTACAGGGGGCTCTTACAATGAGCAGTTCTTC. It yields the protein CASSQRTGGSYNEQFF.

This clonotype was counted between two and nine times. This chain connects TRBV20-1 to TRBJ2-3, with 9 bases lining up with TRBD2. Germline V CDR1 and CDR2: DFQATT, SNEGSKA (reference sequence). This CDR3 region has 18 residues. V dropped 0 bases and J dropped 0; count of bases not matched to a gene: 10. DNA of the CDR3: TGCAGTGCTAGAGATGGCAAGCTAGCGGGGTCTAGCACAGATACGCAGTATTTT. Translating it yields CSARDGKLAGSSTDTQYF.

The genes are TRBV5-1 and TRBJ1-6; D remains ambiguous. The germline V and J ends were trimmed by 0 bases and 9 bases, with 16 bases remaining between them. This CDR3 has 16 residues. Germline CDR1 and CDR2: SGHRS and YFSETQ. The CDR3 DNA is TGCGCCAGCAGCTTGGTCGAGGGTGATTCGAGTTCACCCCTCCACTTT. It specifies CASSLVEGDSSSPLHF. Based on the CDR3 plus reference TRBV5-1 and TRBJ1-6, the full variable domain is KAGVTQTPRYLIKTRGQQVTLSCSPISGHRSVSWYQQTPGQGLQFLFEYFSETQRNKGNFPGRFSGRQFSNSRSEMNVSTLELGDSALYLCASSLVEGDSSSPLHFGNGTRLTVT.

This clonotype came up a few times. The chain combines TRBV20-1 with TRBJ2-3; D is undetermined. V was shortened by 3 bases and J by 5 bases, with 15 bases between the two germline ends. Germline V gene sequence: CDR1 DFQATT, CDR2 SNEGSKA (reference sequence). The CDR3 covers 14 residues. CDR3: CSASIPEWGDTQYF. The CDR3 DNA follows: TGCAGTGCTAGTATCCCGGAGTGGGGAGATACGCAGTATTTT.

The rearrangement uses TRBV4-3 and TRBJ2-3, with TRBD1 matching over 9 bases. The CDR3 has 18 amino acids. V gave up 0 bases and J gave up 2 bases; unmatched junction bases: 9. Germline CDR1 reads LGHNA; CDR2 reads YSLEER. CDR3 amino acids: CASSQEMLGQGYTDTQYF. The CDR3 DNA follows: TGCGCCAGCAGCCAAGAAATGCTGGGACAGGGATACACAGATACGCAGTATTTT.

This sequence joins TRBV7-3 and TRBJ2-3; maybe TRBD1 (5 bases). The J call may be mistaken, given a closer DNA end match to TRBJ1-5. Germline assignment: CDR1 SGHTA and CDR2 FQGTGA. This CDR3 region has 11 residues. The DNA of the CDR3 is TGTGCCAGCGGCGGGCGGGGGGGCCAGCATTTT. It encodes CASGGRGGQHF.

The chain links TRBV7-2 to TRBJ2-3; 14 nucleotides align to TRBD2. Germline assignment: CDR1 SGHTA and CDR2 FQGNSA. The CDR3 totals 16 residues. V dropped 4 bases and J dropped 3; count of bases not matched to a gene: 3. CDR3 bases: TGTGCCAGCAGCTCGACTAGCGGGGGGGGAACAGATACGCAGTATTTT. Translated, it gives CASSSTSGGGTDTQYF.

This chain uses TRBV20-1 with TRBJ1-1; no firm D call. CDR3 size: 14 residues. V was shortened by 5 bases and J by 1 base, with 14 bases between the two germline ends. Looked up from germline, CDR1 is DFQATT and CDR2 is SNEGSKA (reference sequence). The DNA for the CDR3 is TGCAGTGCTCTCCTCGATACTTGGAACACTGAAGCTTTCTTT. The encoded protein is CSALLDTWNTEAFF.

V is TRBV6-5 and J is TRBJ1-5; D ambiguous. Between the trimmed V and J ends, which lost 0 bases and 4 bases, there was a span of 13 bases. Germline loops: CDR1 MNHEY, CDR2 SVGAGI. This CDR3 has 16 residues. CDR3 nucleotide sequence: TGTGCCAGCAGTTACTCGAGACCCGACGGGAATCAGCCCCAGCATTTT. As protein: CASSYSRPDGNQPQHF.

The chain combines TRBV21-1 with TRBJ2-1; TRBD2 was called by the table and not checked on the DNA. TRBV21-1 is classified as a pseudogene. The CDR3 runs to 16 residues. The CDR3 bases are TGTGCCAGCACGACATTAGCGGGGGCCTCCTACAATGAGCAGTTCTTC. It yields the protein CASTTLAGASYNEQFF.

J is TRBJ2-2 and V is TRBV12-3 or TRBV12-4; D unclear. V gave up 2 bases and J gave up 3 bases, with 4 bases separating them. This CDR3 region has 13 residues. The CDR3 nucleotides are TGTGCCAGCAGTTTACAGCACACCGGGGAGCTGTTTTTT. Protein product: CASSLQHTGELFF.

This clonotype has just a few counts. This chain uses TRBV29-1 with TRBJ2-5; perhaps TRBD1 as D (5 bases). Trimming removed 7 bases at V and 4 bases at J, with 13 bases between. Germline-derived CDR1 and CDR2 are SQVTM and ANQGSEA. CDR3 length: 12 residues. The CDR3 DNA follows: TGCAGCGGAGCGACAGTCCTAGAGACCCAGTACTTC. Translating it yields CSGATVLETQYF. Based on the CDR3 plus reference TRBV29-1 and TRBJ2-5, the full variable domain is SAVISQKPSRDICQRGTSLTIQCQVDSQVTMMFWYRQQPGQSLTLIATANQGSEATYESGFVIDKFPISRPNLTFSTLTVSNMSPEDSSIYLCSGATVLETQYFGPGTRLLVL.

J is TRBJ2-1 and V is TRBV6-5, with D tentatively TRBD2 (5 bases). Germline CDR1 reads MNHEY; CDR2 reads SVGAGI. V lost 0 bases and J lost 2, with 11 bases in between. The CDR3 is 16 amino acids. Here the CDR3 reads CASSYSRGRTYNEQFF. DNA of the CDR3: TGTGCCAGCAGTTACTCTCGGGGTAGGACCTACAATGAGCAGTTCTTC.

The J gene is TRBJ2-1, the V gene TRBV5-1; 15 bases are a match to TRBD2. CDR3 size: 20 residues. V lost 7 bases and J lost 8; bases outside the gene matches: 22. CDR1 is SGHRS, CDR2 YFSETQ, per germline. The CDR3 nucleotides read TGCGCCAGCGGTCGATTTCCGGGACTAGCGGGGGGCCCCTTGAGGGATGAGCAGTTCTTC. Amino acids: CASGRFPGLAGGPLRDEQFF.

The rearrangement links TRBV20-1 to TRBJ2-3; D not certain. Germline values: CDR1 DFQATT, CDR2 SNEGSKA (reference sequence). Between the trimmed V and J ends, which lost 0 bases and 4 bases, there was a span of 17 bases. The CDR3 contains 16 residues. In DNA form, the CDR3 reads TGCAGTGCTAGAGAAGGAAGCCCCAGCCCTCCAGATACGCAGTATTTT. Translated: CSAREGSPSPPDTQYF.

This sequence joins TRBV7-3 and TRBJ2-1; 11 bases match TRBD2. The germline gives CDR1 SGHTA, CDR2 FQGTGA. This CDR3 is built from 15 residues. V lost 6 bases to trimming and J lost 8 bases; unmatched junction nucleotides: 9. CDR3 loop: CASSSRLAGWDEQFF. CDR3 bases: TGTGCCAGCAGTTCCCGACTAGCGGGGTGGGATGAGCAGTTCTTC.

V and J are TRBV7-2 and TRBJ1-1; D remains ambiguous. The length of the CDR3 is 15 residues. The germline V gene encodes CDR1 SGHTA and CDR2 FQGNSA. V lost 2 bases, J lost 0 bases, and 10 bases lay in between. CDR3 DNA: TGTGCCAGCAGCTTAATGGCGGTAATGAACACTGAAGCTTTCTTT. Amino acid sequence: CASSLMAVMNTEAFF. Full variable domain (rest looked up from reference TRBV7-2 and TRBJ1-1): GAGVSQSPSNKVTEKGKDVELRCDPISGHTALYWYRQSLGQGLEFLIYFQGNSAPDKSGLPSDRFSAERTGGSVSTLTIQRTQQEDSAVYLCASSLMAVMNTEAFFGQGTRLTVV.

The genes are TRBV4-3 and TRBJ2-1; the match to TRBD2 covers 11 bases. The length of the CDR3 is 16 residues. V lost 6 bases and J lost 10; bases outside the gene matches: 14. From germline, CDR1 is LGHNA and CDR2 YSLEER. The CDR3 protein is CASRPLLAGAFGEQFF. The CDR3, as DNA: TGCGCCAGCAGGCCCCTACTAGCGGGGGCCTTCGGGGAGCAGTTCTTC.

This clonotype came up a few times. The chain links TRBV7-6 to TRBJ2-5, with D uncertain. There are 14 residues in the CDR3. Trimming stripped 1 base from V and 1 base from J, with 7 bases between. Germline V CDR1 and CDR2: SGHVS, FNYEAQ. The CDR3 DNA sequence: TGTGCCAGCAGCTTAGATCCCGTCCAAGAGACCCAGTACTTC. Translated: CASSLDPVQETQYF.